The table lists the clone carrying this T cell receptor beta chain with many counts. Its target is unknown. V was clipped by 0 bases and J by 1 base, with 10 bases between them. Germline V gene data show CDR1 as MNHEY and CDR2 as SVGAGI. The length of the CDR3 is 16 residues. The source material, RNA transcripts, was used to amplify TCR beta CDR3 regions. The HTBI primer set drove a first-round RT-PCR of the TCR CDR3. TCRdb re-derived calls from the multiplex PCR reads in MiXCR, one entry per CDR3 protein. This table holds about 420,000 distinct CDR3 sequences, around a sixth found once. This sample was included in a study of T cells in Graves' hyperthyroidism and ophthalmopathy. Used for diagnoses were clinical symptoms, serum thyroxine and TRAb, thyroid ultrasound and orbital computed tomography. Findings and limits, study-wide: Blood also contained most expanded thyroid clonotypes above 0.001.

J is TRBJ1-5 and V is TRBV6-5, with a possible D match to TRBD1 (5 bases). This clonotype was sampled from a young woman with Graves' hyperthyroidism. Sample: blood. CDR3 DNA sequence: TGTGCCAGCAGTTACTCGGGGGGTGACAGCAATCAGCCCCAGCATTTT. Translating gives CASSYSGGDSNQPQHF.